A selection of T cell receptor beta chains follows, all from one sample in a study of response to subunit inactivated influenza vaccine. TCRdb reprocessed the RT-PCR reads with MiXCR, giving one entry per CDR3 protein. The sample records a few hundred thousand distinct CDR3 sequences, under 8.5% being singletons. Sequenced material: PBMCs from blood, taken less than 30 months after vaccination. The receptors come from a man aged 45-69 years who received an inactivated influenza vaccine. Each CDR3 is given with its conserved first and last residue. Fields, in order: V gene, J gene, CDR3 protein.

TRBV14	TRBJ2-1	CASSLNSGWNNEQFF
TRBV28	TRBJ2-7	CASRGGGNYEQYF
TRBV6-1	TRBJ2-3	CASLRGTTDTQYF
TRBV20-1	TRBJ2-5	CSARVWEKETQYF
TRBV3-1	TRBJ1-2	CASSQDWGQGYGYTF
TRBV5-1	TRBJ2-1	CASSQDNKQFF
TRBV5-5	TRBJ2-5	CASSLSFQETQYF
TRBV7-9	TRBJ2-5	CASSVAGPTEETQYF
TRBV20-1	TRBJ2-1	CSASPASNEQFF
TRBV7-9	TRBJ1-4	CASSLEAAGEGLFF
TRBV11-1	TRBJ2-1	CASSLKWDRGSRSSYNEQFF
TRBV4-2	TRBJ1-1	CASSQMDRLNTEAFF
TRBV6-1	TRBJ1-4	CASRDTGGLNEKLFF
TRBV11-2	TRBJ2-3	CASSLWVGRGTDTQYF
TRBV4-2	TRBJ2-2	CASSPSSPNTGELFF
TRBV29-1	TRBJ2-7	CSVEIGYEQYF
TRBV6-1	TRBJ2-3	CASSGTGRDTQYF
TRBV27	TRBJ2-1	CASSKPGMDEQFF
TRBV12-3/TRBV12-4	TRBJ1-4	CASSPGWSTSANEKLFF
TRBV5-5	TRBJ1-1	CASRPGGTEAFF
TRBV12-3/TRBV12-4	TRBJ2-6	CASKGLSGANVLTF
TRBV6-1	TRBJ1-4	CASSFGQGATNEKLFF
TRBV15	TRBJ2-1	CATSRDQLAGGYNEQFF
TRBV12-5	TRBJ2-5	CASGLATGTAQETQYF
TRBV12-3/TRBV12-4	TRBJ2-2	CASRDEANTGELFF
TRBV4-2	TRBJ1-4	CASSPDLRGEGEKLFF
TRBV7-9	TRBJ2-3	CASSNAQGAGDTQYF
TRBV11-2	TRBJ1-2	CASSLAKGHPNYGYTF